These 31 T cell receptor beta chains were sequenced from one sample in a study of CD8+ T cells in alopecia areata. Extracted RNA was reverse transcribed into cDNA, the sequencing template. Using immunoSEQ multiplex PCR, the repertoire was profiled, and TCRdb retains in-frame clones only, with some absent. The sample yields 150,000 to 200,000 clones, roughly 50% seen once. Treatment meaning: oral pan-JAK inhibitor, 5-10 mg twice daily. This specimen was CD8+ T cells sorted from blood, taken at week 24, from a patient treated with tofacitinib. The receptors were gathered from a human donor with alopecia areata.

The J gene is TRBJ1-1, the V gene TRBV10-2; 7 nucleotides match TRBD1. Germline lookup yields CDR1 WSHSY and CDR2 SAAADI. V trimming: 9 bases; J trimming: 11 bases; junction bases outside the gene matches: 12. CDR3 length: 12 amino acids. The CDR3 region has the DNA TGCGCCAGTGGTACAGGGGCAGTTGGTGCTTTCTTT. Translated, it gives CASGTGAVGAFF.

The gene calls are TRBV15 and TRBJ1-6, with D possibly being TRBD1 (5 bases). The CDR3 is 12 amino acids. The V gene lost 4 bases and the J gene lost 9 bases, with 7 bases spanning the gap. Germline CDR1 LNHNV, CDR2 YYDKDF (reference sequence). CDR3 protein: CATSTRASPLHF. In nucleotides, the CDR3 is TGTGCCACCAGCACCAGGGCTTCACCCCTCCACTTT.

The V gene is TRBV5-6, the J gene TRBJ1-1; the D is unclear. The CDR3 runs to 13 residues. The V end lost 3 bases, the J end lost 1 base, and 7 bases lay between the germline ends. Germline V lookup: CDR1 SGHDT, CDR2 YYEEEE. CDR3 in amino acids: CASSSGRNTEAFF. The DNA of the CDR3 is TGTGCCAGCAGCTCGGGCCGGAACACTGAAGCTTTCTTT.

CDR3 nucleotides: TGTGCCACCAGCAGTCCTTTATACCTCACCGGGGAGCTGTTTTTT. Protein: CATSSPLYLTGELFF. This rearrangement joins TRBV15 to TRBJ2-2; unclear D gene. CDR1 and CDR2 from the germline V gene are LNHNV and YYDKDF (reference sequence). The CDR3 is 15 residues long. Trimming left V 3 bases short and J 4 bases short, with 12 bases between.

This clone was counted only a few times. The chain is built from TRBV29-1 and TRBJ2-3; TRBD1 agrees at 7 bases. J gave up 0 bases and V 3 bases, and 9 bases lay outside the gene matches. CDR1 and CDR2 (germline): SQVTM, ANQGSEA. The CDR3 totals 16 residues. DNA for the CDR3: TGCAGCGTTGACTGGAAGGGGGCGGAGAGCACAGATACGCAGTATTTT. Translation: CSVDWKGAESTDTQYF.

The CDR3 loop reads CASSPLGGNGYTF. The CDR3 nucleotides read TGTGCCAGCAGTCCCCTAGGGGGCAATGGCTACACCTTC. The gene calls are TRBV25-1 and TRBJ1-2; 7 positions match TRBD1. Germline V gene lookup returns CDR1 MGHDK and CDR2 SYGVNS. V shed 5 bases, J shed 6 bases, and the junction held 6 bases outside the gene matches. The CDR3 runs 13 residues.

V and J are TRBV9 and TRBJ1-2; 10 bases are a match to TRBD1. Germline CDR1 SGDLS, CDR2 YYNGEE. This CDR3 spans 17 amino acids. V gave up 0 bases and J gave up 10 bases; unmatched junction bases: 15. The CDR3 sequence: CASSVAWYEGTGVVYTF. CDR3 coding DNA: TGTGCCAGCAGCGTAGCTTGGTACGAAGGGACAGGGGTGGTCTACACCTTC.

The chain couples TRBV19 to TRBJ1-1; 9 positions match TRBD1. There are 14 residues in the CDR3. The trim removed 3 bases at V and 6 bases at J, leaving 5 bases unmatched. Looked up from germline, CDR1 is LNHDA and CDR2 is SQIVND (reference sequence). The CDR3 loop reads CASSIGQGKAEAFF. The CDR3 DNA reads TGTGCCAGTAGTATCGGACAGGGGAAGGCTGAAGCTTTCTTT.

This clone showed up just a few times. The chain couples TRBV30 to TRBJ2-5, with TRBD2 matching over 8 bases. CDR3 length equals 15 residues. The junction had 7 bases not matched to a gene; V was cut back by 2 bases and J by 2 bases. The germline V gene encodes CDR1 GTSNPN and CDR2 SVGIG (reference sequence). Written as DNA, the CDR3 is TGTGCCTGGAGTCAGGGCGGGGGGTCACAAGAGACCCAGTACTTC. This gives the protein CAWSQGGGSQETQYF.

The chain couples TRBV9 to TRBJ1-5, with D hard to call. V lost 4 bases and J lost 3, with 14 bases in between. Per germline, CDR1 SGDLS and CDR2 YYNGEE. The CDR3 loop spans 15 amino acids. CDR3 region: CASSPSGGLNQPQHF. In DNA, the CDR3 is TGTGCCAGCAGCCCCAGTGGAGGACTCAATCAGCCCCAGCATTTT.

The V and J genes are TRBV4-3 and TRBJ2-1, with D uncertain. Trimming pared 3 bases from V and 0 bases from J, leaving 15 bases between. Germline V gene sequence: CDR1 LGHNA, CDR2 YSLEER. This CDR3 is built from 17 residues. The CDR3 bases are TGCGCCAGCAGCCAGGACCGTGGAGTTAGCTCCTACAATGAGCAGTTCTTC. Residues: CASSQDRGVSSYNEQFF.

The V call is TRBV4-3, the J call TRBJ1-2; D uncertain. V lost 1 base, J lost 6 bases, and 9 bases lay in between. The CDR3 has 13 residues. Germline CDR1 LGHNA, CDR2 YSLEER. This CDR3 is CASSQAGIDGYTF. The CDR3 coding sequence is TGCGCCAGCAGCCAAGCCGGGATCGATGGCTACACCTTC.

The rearrangement joins TRBV4-3 to TRBJ2-7, with D tentatively TRBD2 (5 bases). The CDR3 contains 15 residues. Trimming shortened V by 1 base and J by 3 bases, and 13 bases separated the two germline ends. Germline loops: CDR1 LGHNA, CDR2 YSLEER. The CDR3 protein is CASSQVFMRDYEQYF. CDR3 bases: TGCGCCAGCAGCCAAGTGTTTATGAGGGACTACGAGCAGTACTTC.

This clone was observed a few times. The chain employs TRBV29-1 and TRBJ1-1; D is undetermined. V was clipped by 7 bases and J by 7 bases, with 13 bases between them. Germline V gives CDR1 SQVTM, CDR2 ANQGSEA. The CDR3 length is 11 residues. CDR3 coding DNA: TGCAGCGGCCTATCGGCCAATGAAGCTTTCTTT. Amino acids: CSGLSANEAFF.

The sample holds a few counts of this clone. The chain links TRBV29-1 to TRBJ2-1; D tentatively fits TRBD1 or TRBD2 (6 bases each). The CDR3 length is 13 residues. Germline values: CDR1 SQVTM, CDR2 ANQGSEA. The ends were cut back, 4 bases at V and 7 bases at J, with 14 bases in the middle. CDR3 sequence: CSVAGGAGNEQFF. The CDR3 coding sequence is TGCAGCGTTGCTGGGGGCGCGGGGAATGAGCAGTTCTTC.

The chain combines TRBV19 with TRBJ2-7; weak D call: TRBD1 (6 bases). The CDR3 runs to 14 residues. Germline V gene data show CDR1 as LNHDA and CDR2 as SQIVND (reference sequence). Trimming shortened V by 4 bases and J by 2 bases, and 12 bases separated the two germline ends. In DNA, the CDR3 is TGTGCCAGTAGTAGCAGGGGTCCCGCCTACGAGCAGTACTTC. This codes for CASSSRGPAYEQYF.

This chain uses TRBV29-1 with TRBJ2-3; TRBD2 is a possible D gene (5 bases). Germline V gives CDR1 SQVTM, CDR2 ANQGSEA. The V and J ends lost 3 bases and 2 bases respectively, with 15 bases between them. The CDR3 has 15 residues. The CDR3 loop reads CSVDEEGGYTDTQYF. The CDR3 coding sequence is TGCAGCGTTGACGAAGAGGGCGGATACACAGATACGCAGTATTTT.

Written as DNA, the CDR3 is TGTGCCAGCAGCCACCCTTTGGGGGACAGGGAGGACTCTGGGGCCAACGTCCTGACTTTC. It translates to CASSHPLGDREDSGANVLTF. The chain has TRBV9 and TRBJ2-6; 9 positions agree with TRBD1. Germline V gene lookup returns CDR1 SGDLS and CDR2 YYNGEE. Trimming removed 4 bases from V and 0 bases from J; junction bases left unmatched: 14. The CDR3 is made up of 20 amino acids. Full variable domain (remainder filled in from reference TRBV9 and TRBJ2-6): DSGVTQTPKHLITATGQRVTLRCSPRSGDLSVYWYQQSLDQGLQFLIQYYNGEERAKGNILERFSAQQFPDLHSELNLSSLELGDSALYFCASSHPLGDREDSGANVLTFGAGSRLTVL.

This clone was seen only a few times. The chain employs TRBV30 and TRBJ2-7; D uncertain. V was pared by 4 bases and J by 1 base, with 14 bases between. The CDR3 contains 14 residues. Germline V gene sequence: CDR1 GTSNPN, CDR2 SVGIG (reference sequence). The chain's CDR3 is CAWKVSGRSYEQYF. The DNA for the CDR3 is TGTGCCTGGAAGGTCAGTGGCAGATCCTACGAGCAGTACTTC.

To note about this clone: This CDR3 is also generated by other DNA sequences in the sample. J is TRBJ1-1 and V is TRBV7-9, with D unclear. Trimming left V 2 bases short and J 1 base short, with 5 bases between. The V gene's germline CDR1 is SEHNR and CDR2 FQNEAQ (reference sequence). The CDR3 totals 13 residues. The CDR3 DNA sequence: TGTGCCAGCAGCTTAAGCGCGAACACTGAAGCTTTCTTT. Translating it yields CASSLSANTEAFF. The complete variable domain, with remaining parts taken from reference TRBV7-9 and TRBJ1-1, reads DTGVSQNPRHKITKRGQNVTFRCDPISEHNRLYWYRQTLGQGPEFLTYFQNEAQLEKSRLLSDRFSAERPKGSFSTLEIQRTEQGDSAMYLCASSLSANTEAFFGQGTRLTVV.

This clone was seen a handful of times. The genes are TRBV7-3 and TRBJ2-5; D gene uncertain. The germline gives CDR1 SGHTA, CDR2 FQGTGA. CDR3 size: 16 residues. Trimming removed 5 bases from V and 2 bases from J, with 18 bases in between. The CDR3 nucleotides are TGTGCCAGCAGCCTCAACTCAGGACCAAAGCAAGAGACCCAGTACTTC. Its translation: CASSLNSGPKQETQYF.

This clone was observed a few times. The rearrangement joins TRBV4-1 to TRBJ2-1, with 15 bases lining up with TRBD2. Trimming removed 0 bases from V and 10 bases from J; junction bases left unmatched: 1. The CDR3 is 15 residues long. Germline CDR1 is MGHRA and CDR2 is YSYEKL. CDR3 sequence (DNA): TGCGCCAGCAGCCAAGAGGGACTAGCGGGGGGCGAGCAGTTCTTC. Its translation is CASSQEGLAGGEQFF.

This clone has a count of ten or more. The chain joins TRBV28 to TRBJ2-5, with 8 bases fitting TRBD1. The CDR3 sequence is 14 residues long. J was trimmed by 4 bases and V by 5 bases; bases with no gene match: 6. Germline V gives CDR1 MDHEN, CDR2 SYDVKM. The CDR3 here is CASSPRTGPETQYF. DNA for the CDR3: TGTGCCAGCAGTCCCCGGACAGGGCCAGAGACCCAGTACTTC. Full variable domain (missing parts from reference TRBV28 and TRBJ2-5): DVKVTQSSRYLVKRTGEKVFLECVQDMDHENMFWYRQDPGLGLRLIYFSYDVKMKEKGDIPEGYSVSREKKERFSLILESASTNQTSMYLCASSPRTGPETQYFGPGTRLLVL.

CDR3 nucleotide sequence: TGTGCCAGCAGTAACCCAGGACAGGGGGAATATGGCTACACCTTC. Its protein is CASSNPGQGEYGYTF. The chain is built from TRBV27 and TRBJ1-2; TRBD1 agrees at 10 bases. Looked up from germline, CDR1 is MNHEY and CDR2 is SMNVEV (reference sequence). Trimming cost V 5 bases and J 5 bases; bases outside gene matches: 8. This CDR3 contains 15 residues.

J is TRBJ1-1 and V is TRBV29-1, with D uncertain. The V gene lost 4 bases and the J gene lost 1 base, with 16 bases spanning the gap. The CDR3 runs to 15 residues. Germline assignment: CDR1 SQVTM and CDR2 ANQGSEA. CDR3 in amino acids: CSVGVRGSENTEAFF. The CDR3 nucleotides read TGCAGCGTTGGAGTTAGAGGCAGCGAGAACACTGAAGCTTTCTTT.

This chain links TRBV25-1 with TRBJ2-6; D is unclear. V shed 4 bases and J shed 0 bases, with 10 bases lying between them. Germline V CDR1 and CDR2: MGHDK, SYGVNS. CDR3 size: 16 residues. CDR3 sequence reads: CASSATPLSGANVLTF. The CDR3 bases are TGTGCCAGCAGTGCCACCCCCCTCTCTGGGGCCAACGTCCTGACTTTC.

In its sample, this clone was seen once. The rearrangement links TRBV9 to TRBJ2-3, with 7 bases aligning to TRBD2. Per the germline V gene, CDR1 is SGDLS and CDR2 is YYNGEE. CDR3 size: 15 residues. Trimming at V came to 0 bases and at J to 4 bases, leaving 5 bases not matched to a gene. The CDR3, as DNA: TGTGCCAGCAGCGTAGAGATCGCGGGGGCAGATACGCAGTATTTT. Translation gives CASSVEIAGADTQYF.

The J gene is TRBJ2-7, the V gene TRBV27; 14 nucleotides agree with TRBD2. The germline CDR1 and CDR2 sequences are MNHEY and SMNVEV (reference sequence). This CDR3 is built from 16 residues. Losses at the gene ends were 3 bases for V and 1 base for J; bases not matched to a gene: 2. CDR3 DNA: TGTGCCAGCAGTTTGGGGACTAGCGGGGGATCCTACGAGCAGTACTTC. Translation: CASSLGTSGGSYEQYF.

In its sample, this clone was seen a few times. The junction shows a germline mismatch at one end, possibly a read error. The chain couples TRBV25-1 to TRBJ1-1; the D is unclear. CDR1 MGHDK and CDR2 SYGVNS come from the germline V gene. The CDR3 covers 10 residues. Written as DNA, the CDR3 is TGTGCCAGCGGTGACGCTGAAGCTTTCTTT. Its protein is CASGDAEAFF.

V and J are TRBV4-3 and TRBJ2-1; TRBD1 or TRBD2 may be the D gene (7 bases each). CDR3 size: 17 residues. CDR1 is LGHNA, CDR2 YSLEER, per germline. Trimming left V 1 base short and J 2 bases short, with 15 bases between. CDR3 in amino acids: CASSQGGGGLTYNEQFF. The CDR3 bases are TGCGCCAGCAGCCAAGGGGGAGGGGGCCTGACCTACAATGAGCAGTTCTTC.

The chain combines TRBV29-1 with TRBJ2-2, with TRBD1 matching 8 bases. Losses at the gene ends were 4 bases for V and 4 bases for J; bases not matched to a gene: 5. Germline values: CDR1 SQVTM, CDR2 ANQGSEA. CDR3 length equals 14 residues. The CDR3 DNA sequence: TGCAGCGTTGGTACCAGGGGGCCCACCGGGGAGCTGTTTTTT. It encodes CSVGTRGPTGELFF.